The source of this TCR beta chain is a study of T-cell reconstitution after alpha-beta-depleted transplantation in children (dated by TCRdb to between 2015 and 2016). Concerning the study at large: Using TCR repertoire profiling, the study followed T-cell immune reconstitution in a quantitative way in children after TCRalphabeta/CD19-depleted allogeneic hematopoietic cell transplantation.

Reading the label with the study, this specimen's treatment or condition is: allogeneic hematopoietic cell transplantation with graft depleted of TCRalphabeta T cells and CD19 B cells. The children who served as transplant recipients had been given grafts of TCRalphabeta/CD19-depleted allogeneic hematopoietic cells. Library preparation was by PCR. Sequencing instrument: Illumina HiSeq 2500. Molecular barcoding was employed in the preparation of TCR libraries, with unique molecular identifiers being used to normalize TCRbeta repertoire quantification. The public reads were reanalyzed by TCRdb: fastp trimming at Q25, MiXCR alignment, in-frame beta chains only. Rows merge per CDR3 protein into single entries with the most common DNA and genes. The sample data list about 120,000 distinct CDR3 sequences, and 23% of these were observed just once. In total, the top ten clones hold about 10% of the sample.

The CDR3 runs 15 residues from the cysteine to the phenylalanine. The only DNA kept is the CDR3, 45 bases in frame from the first base. CDR1 and CDR2 are read off the germline V gene as SGHRS and YFSETQ. At the junction V is shortened by 4 bases and J by 1 base, with 12 bases in between. With respect to this clonotype: Its antigen is unknown. Base qualities are missing; no much larger clone stands one base away.

Overall results and qualifications from the work: In some patients, the high TCRbeta diversity seen at day 60 was put down to recipient T cells and intrathymic progenitors that had survived conditioning. The apparently early alphabetaT-cell count recovery about two months after transplant was reportedly dependent on only several hundred rapidly expanded clones derived from non-depleted graft cells. Hyperexpanded clone frequencies declined over subsequent months; after one year, T-cell counts and TCRbeta diversity were mostly attributed to newly produced T cells.

The sequencing here drew on PBMCs, mostly from graft donor cells, taken 180 days after TCRalphabeta/CD19-depleted stem cell transplant. The TCR sequence derives from a male patient aged 2 to 10 who had a stem cell transplant for chronic granulomatous disease, so the T cells may come from the graft donor. The V and J genes are TRBV5-1 and TRBJ2-1; the D segment could be TRBD2, given 6 matching bases. CDR3 loop: CASSRGLASYNEQFF. The bases read TGCGCCAGCAGCCGTGGGCTAGCGTCCTACAATGAGCAGTTCTTC. Where the CDR3 stops, the reference TRBV5-1 and TRBJ2-1 genes take over; the full variable domain is KAGVTQTPRYLIKTRGQQVTLSCSPISGHRSVSWYQQTPGQGLQFLFEYFSETQRNKGNFPGRFSGRQFSNSRSEMNVSTLELGDSALYLCASSRGLASYNEQFFGPGTRLTVL.